The 22 T cell receptor beta chains below were found in one sample sequenced in a study of identical twins. A single record per CDR3 protein comes from TCRdb applying MiXCR to the 5' RACE reads. The sample includes a few hundred thousand distinct CDR3 sequences, approximately 15% of them seen just once. These same data were also listed under a study on yellow fever vaccine responses in identical twins.

Source material: CD4+ T cells sorted from blood. These receptors all come from a woman aged 18-29 years in good health.

The CDR3 DNA reads as TGTGCCAGCAGCCAAGATGGTAGCTCCTACGAGCAGTACTTC. This translates into CASSQDGSSYEQYF. The chain has TRBV4-2 and TRBJ2-7; no clear D. Germline lookup yields CDR1 LGHNA and CDR2 YNFKEQ. The CDR3 contains 14 residues. Deletions cut 0 bases from V and 0 bases from J, with 6 bases between.

This chain uses TRBV10-3 with TRBJ2-2, with 7 bases identical to TRBD2. V trimming: 8 bases; J trimming: 6 bases; junction bases outside the gene matches: 3. The germline gives CDR1 ENHRY, CDR2 SYGVKD. The CDR3 loop spans 12 amino acids. CDR3 sequence (DNA): TGTGCCATCGCTAGCGGTGCCGGGGAGCTGTTTTTT. It translates to CAIASGAGELFF.

The chain couples TRBV7-8 to TRBJ2-7, with 7 bases identical to TRBD1. J lost 3 bases, V lost 2 bases, and 7 bases had no gene match. Germline loops: CDR1 SGHVS, CDR2 FQNEAQ. This CDR3 is built from 15 residues. The CDR3 DNA is TGTGCCAGCAGCTTAATAGGGGGCAAAAACTACGAGCAGTACTTC. Translating it yields CASSLIGGKNYEQYF.

Many counts were recorded for this clonotype. V and J are TRBV12-3 or TRBV12-4 and TRBJ1-1; D not certain. V was clipped by 6 bases and J by 1 base, with 12 bases between them. The CDR3 length is 14 residues. The CDR3 DNA reads TGTGCCAGCAGGCCGCTTTTGACGAACACTGAAGCTTTCTTT. Translated: CASRPLLTNTEAFF.

The rearrangement joins TRBV6-1 to TRBJ2-2, with 7 bases fitting TRBD2. Germline V gives CDR1 MNHNS, CDR2 SASEGT. The junction had 5 bases not matched to a gene; V was cut back by 6 bases and J by 1 base. The CDR3 consists of 15 residues. The CDR3 coding sequence is TGTGCCAGCAGAGATAGCGGGCAGAACACCGGGGAGCTGTTTTTT. Encoded protein: CASRDSGQNTGELFF.

The chain has TRBV9 and TRBJ1-2; no firm D call. V lost 0 bases, J lost 3 bases, and 12 bases lay in between. The CDR3 has 15 amino acids. The V gene's germline CDR1 is SGDLS and CDR2 YYNGEE. CDR3 coding DNA: TGTGCCAGCAGCGTAGGAAACCGGGCTGACTATGGCTACACCTTC. Encoded protein: CASSVGNRADYGYTF.

This clonotype was seen only a few times. DNA for the CDR3: TGCGCCAGCAGCTTGGAGGGGGGGGGCCGAGAGACCCAGTACTTC. Protein sequence: CASSLEGGGRETQYF. The rearrangement links TRBV5-1 to TRBJ2-5, with D maybe TRBD2 (7 bases). V shed 0 bases and J shed 4 bases, with 13 bases lying between them. CDR1 and CDR2 from the germline V gene are SGHRS and YFSETQ. The CDR3 length is 15 residues.

This clonotype was recorded at least ten times. V and J are TRBV5-1 and TRBJ1-4, with D possibly TRBD1 on 5 matching bases. The CDR3 totals 14 residues. The V gene lost 0 bases and the J gene lost 4 bases, with 7 bases spanning the gap. Germline CDR1 SGHRS, CDR2 YFSETQ. The CDR3 sequence: CASSLEGSNEKLFF. The CDR3 DNA reads TGCGCCAGCAGCTTGGAGGGGAGTAATGAAAAACTGTTTTTT. Full variable domain (missing parts from reference TRBV5-1 and TRBJ1-4): KAGVTQTPRYLIKTRGQQVTLSCSPISGHRSVSWYQQTPGQGLQFLFEYFSETQRNKGNFPGRFSGRQFSNSRSEMNVSTLELGDSALYLCASSLEGSNEKLFFGSGTQLSVL.

V and J are TRBV20-1 and TRBJ2-5; 10 bases agree with TRBD2. This CDR3 spans 18 amino acids. Germline assignment: CDR1 DFQATT and CDR2 SNEGSKA (reference sequence). J was trimmed by 2 bases and V by 3 bases; bases with no gene match: 15. CDR3 residues: CSASPLEREGRTQETQYF. DNA of the CDR3: TGCAGTGCTAGCCCGTTGGAGCGGGAGGGCCGGACGCAAGAGACCCAGTACTTC.

The V and J genes are TRBV5-6 and TRBJ2-2; the D is unclear. V lost 3 bases to trimming and J lost 7 bases, with 7 bases between them. CDR1 is SGHDT, CDR2 YYEEEE, per germline. There are 12 residues in the CDR3. The CDR3 region is CASSSGLGELFF. The CDR3 DNA sequence: TGTGCCAGCAGCTCCGGCCTCGGGGAGCTGTTTTTT.

This clonotype was found many times. The chain is built from TRBV15 and TRBJ2-5, with 9 bases fitting TRBD1. Unmatched junction bases numbered 6, after V lost 1 base and J lost 3 bases. Germline CDR1 LNHNV, CDR2 YYDKDF (reference sequence). The CDR3 has 16 amino acids. CDR3: CATSRGDRANEETQYF. For the CDR3, the DNA is TGTGCCACCAGCAGAGGGGACAGGGCGAATGAAGAGACCCAGTACTTC.

This clonotype showed up just a few times. V and J are TRBV7-2 and TRBJ2-1, with TRBD2 matching 10 bases. Germline assignment: CDR1 SGHTA and CDR2 FQGNSA. The V gene end was trimmed by 6 bases and the J gene end by 6 bases; junction bases not matched to a gene: 5. The CDR3 totals 14 residues. CDR3 nucleotide sequence: TGTGCCAGCAGGTTCAGCGGGGGGGCCAATGAGCAGTTCTTC. Protein product: CASRFSGGANEQFF.

The rearrangement joins TRBV4-3 to TRBJ1-1; 7 bases fit TRBD1. The CDR3 loop spans 14 amino acids. CDR1 is LGHNA, CDR2 YSLEER, per germline. V shed 4 bases, J shed 6 bases, and the junction held 8 bases outside the gene matches. CDR3: CASSRDSWDAEAFF. Written as DNA, the CDR3 is TGCGCCAGCAGCCGGGACAGTTGGGACGCTGAAGCTTTCTTT.

Many counts were recorded for this clonotype. The rearrangement joins TRBV2 to TRBJ2-7; D remains unclear. V lost 6 bases to trimming and J lost 7 bases, with 13 bases between them. This CDR3 has 12 residues. Per germline, CDR1 SNHLY and CDR2 FYNNEI. CDR3 coding DNA: TGTGCCAGCAGCCAAGTACCACTGGAGCAGTACTTC. Its translation is CASSQVPLEQYF. The whole variable domain, remainder taken from reference TRBV2 and TRBJ2-7, is EPEVTQTPSHQVTQMGQEVILRCVPISNHLYFYWYRQILGQKVEFLVSFYNNEISEKSEIFDDQFSVERPDGSNFTLKIRSTKLEDSAMYFCASSQVPLEQYFGPGTRLTVT.

The chain joins TRBV12-5 to TRBJ2-1, with 15 bases aligning to TRBD2. The germline V gene encodes CDR1 LGHNT and CDR2 FRNRAP. Trimming cost V 6 bases and J 0 bases; bases outside gene matches: 9. The CDR3 spans 19 residues. The CDR3 spells CASGRTSGGASYSYNEQFF. The CDR3 bases are TGTGCTAGTGGACGGACTAGCGGGGGGGCCTCCTACTCCTACAATGAGCAGTTCTTC.

This clonotype was counted between two and nine times. This sequence joins TRBV3-1 and TRBJ2-5; D possibly matches TRBD1 or TRBD2 (7 bases each). This CDR3 spans 15 amino acids. Germline CDR1 reads LGHDT; CDR2 reads YNNKEL (reference sequence). V lost 3 bases, J lost 5 bases, and 16 bases lay in between. The CDR3 DNA is TGTGCCAGCAGCCACAGGGGAGGGGGCGGGGAGACCCAGTACTTC. As protein: CASSHRGGGGETQYF.

In this sample, this clonotype turned up a few times. This sequence joins TRBV3-1 and TRBJ2-3; 11 bases match TRBD2. CDR3 length: 16 amino acids. The junction had 3 bases not matched to a gene; V was cut back by 2 bases and J by 2 bases. Germline values: CDR1 LGHDT, CDR2 YNNKEL (reference sequence). CDR3: CASSQRLAGITDTQYF. The DNA for the CDR3 is TGTGCCAGCAGCCAACGACTAGCGGGGATCACAGATACGCAGTATTTT.

The chain joins TRBV25-1 to TRBJ1-3; D call uncertain. From germline, CDR1 is MGHDK and CDR2 SYGVNS. V dropped 7 bases and J dropped 3 bases, with 13 bases sitting between them. The CDR3 consists of 14 residues. The CDR3 loop is CASNAGVIGNTIYF. CDR3 bases: TGTGCCAGCAACGCCGGGGTTATTGGAAACACCATATATTTT.

In this sample, this clonotype turned up a few times. The V and J genes are TRBV7-2 and TRBJ2-7, with D possibly being TRBD1 (5 bases). The CDR3 has 14 residues. V was shortened by 7 bases and J by 3 bases, with 16 bases between the two germline ends. CDR1 and CDR2 from the germline V gene are SGHTA and FQGNSA. CDR3 protein: CASIKDQGGYEQYF. The DNA for the CDR3 is TGTGCCAGCATCAAAGATCAGGGTGGCTACGAGCAGTACTTC.

The chain carries TRBV20-1 and TRBJ2-7, with 10 bases that match TRBD2. The CDR3 consists of 12 residues. The trim removed 3 bases at V and 12 bases at J, leaving 8 bases unmatched. Germline V gives CDR1 DFQATT, CDR2 SNEGSKA (reference sequence). For the CDR3, the DNA is TGCAGTGCTAGCAAAATAGCGGGAGGTGCGTACTTC. It translates to CSASKIAGGAYF.

This clonotype showed up just a few times. The chain uses TRBV5-1 and TRBJ2-5; no clear D gene. Germline V gene sequence: CDR1 SGHRS, CDR2 YFSETQ. V was clipped by 1 base and J by 2 bases, with 9 bases between them. The CDR3 runs 14 residues. CDR3 region: CASSLTTAQETQYF. CDR3 nucleotide sequence: TGCGCCAGCAGCTTGACAACTGCGCAAGAGACCCAGTACTTC.

This clonotype was counted between two and nine times. V is TRBV18 and J is TRBJ2-3, with a possible D match to TRBD2 (7 bases). V gave up 0 bases and J gave up 3 bases, with 13 bases separating them. Germline V CDR1 and CDR2: KGHSH, LQKENI. The CDR3 is made up of 16 amino acids. CDR3 loop: CASSPPGRGLTDTQYF. In DNA form, the CDR3 reads TGTGCCAGCTCACCACCTGGCAGGGGACTAACAGATACGCAGTATTTT.